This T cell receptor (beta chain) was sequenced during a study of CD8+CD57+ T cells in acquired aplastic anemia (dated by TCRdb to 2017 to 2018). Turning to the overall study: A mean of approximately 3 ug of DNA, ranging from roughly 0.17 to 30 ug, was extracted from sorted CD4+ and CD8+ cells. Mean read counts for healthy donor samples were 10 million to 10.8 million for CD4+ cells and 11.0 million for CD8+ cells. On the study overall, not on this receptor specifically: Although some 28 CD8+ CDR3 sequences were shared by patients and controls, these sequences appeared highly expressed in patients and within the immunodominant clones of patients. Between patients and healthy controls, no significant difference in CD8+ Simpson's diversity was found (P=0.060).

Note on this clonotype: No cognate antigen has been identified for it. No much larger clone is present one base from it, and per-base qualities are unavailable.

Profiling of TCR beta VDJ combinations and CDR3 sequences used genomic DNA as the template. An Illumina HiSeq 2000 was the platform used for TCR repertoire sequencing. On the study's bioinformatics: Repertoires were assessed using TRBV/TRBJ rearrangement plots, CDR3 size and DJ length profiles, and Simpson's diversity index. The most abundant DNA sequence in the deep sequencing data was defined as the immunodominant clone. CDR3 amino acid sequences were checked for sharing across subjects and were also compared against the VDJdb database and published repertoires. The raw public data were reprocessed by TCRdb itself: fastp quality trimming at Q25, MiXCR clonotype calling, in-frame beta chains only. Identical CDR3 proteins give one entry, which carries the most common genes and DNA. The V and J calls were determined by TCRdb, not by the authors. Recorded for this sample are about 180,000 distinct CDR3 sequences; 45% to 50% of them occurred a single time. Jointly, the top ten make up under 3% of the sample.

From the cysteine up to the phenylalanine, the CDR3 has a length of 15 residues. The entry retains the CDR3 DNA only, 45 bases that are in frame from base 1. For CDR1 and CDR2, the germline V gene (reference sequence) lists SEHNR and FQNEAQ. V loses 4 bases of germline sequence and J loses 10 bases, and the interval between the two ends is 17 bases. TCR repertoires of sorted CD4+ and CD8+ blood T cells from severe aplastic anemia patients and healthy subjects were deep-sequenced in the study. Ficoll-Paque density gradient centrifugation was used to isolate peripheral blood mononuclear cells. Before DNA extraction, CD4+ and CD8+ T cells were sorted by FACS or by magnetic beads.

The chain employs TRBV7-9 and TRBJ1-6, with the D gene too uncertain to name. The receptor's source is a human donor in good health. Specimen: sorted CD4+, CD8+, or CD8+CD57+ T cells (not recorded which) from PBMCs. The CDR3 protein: CASSSATLGWSPLHF. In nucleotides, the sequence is TGTGCCAGCAGCTCCGCGACCCTGGGGTGGTCACCCCTCCACTTT.